This T cell receptor beta chain appears in the sequencing data of a study of T cell clusters in autoimmune cytopenias. Multiplex touch-down PCR amplified TRB using TRB-A and TRB-B pools in one tube. Following a re-call of the multiplex PCR reads, TCRdb has one entry per CDR3 protein and lacks DNA. Here the sample table reports about 1,400 distinct CDR3 sequences. Study results and caveats: The cluster-lack signature was not seen for secondary cytopenia versus chronic lymphocytic leukemia. Physiological T cell clusters of healthy donors were apparently absent in primary autoimmune cytopenia patients. Functional roles of the in silico T cell clusters still await experimental validation. TRB repertoire shifts in secondary cytopenia and chronic lymphocytic leukemia mostly reflected lymphoma, not autoimmunity.

Frequency places this clonotype as medium-sized. What it binds is unknown. This CDR3 has 14 amino acids. CDR1 and CDR2 (germline): DFQATT, SNEGSKA (reference sequence). TRB was amplified from about 260 ng of peripheral blood genomic DNA per sample. The V and J genes are TRBV20-1 and TRBJ2-2; absent DNA, TCRdb's TRBD2 call cannot be checked. This receptor was identified in a human donor with an autoimmune cytopenia or autoimmune hepatitis (not recorded which). Sequencing used peripheral blood. CDR3 amino acids: CSARGTSNTGELFF.